This is a list of T cell receptor beta chains from one sample in a study of Ad26.COV2.S vaccination and SARS-CoV-2 variants. Clones were read by immunoSEQ multiplex PCR, and TCRdb kept only the in-frame ones, dropping some. The sample yields a few hundred thousand clones, about 83% seen once. Material: peripheral blood, obtained in a trial of Ad26.COV2.S vaccine versus placebo. The source is a person between 18 and 59 years old who received the Ad26.COV2.S COVID-19 vaccine or a placebo. Both conserved end residues are part of each CDR3. Fields, in order: CDR3 length, V gene, D gene, J gene, clone size, CDR3 protein, CDR3 DNA. The D gene is left open where the match is weak. Where a row states a size, it is once, few, many or the class of an expanded clone; other rows omit it.

>12|TRBV28|-|TRBJ2-7|-
CASSLVRDEQYF
TGTGCCAGCAGTTTAGTGAGGGACGAGCAGTACTTC
>14|TRBV4-1|TRBD1|TRBJ1-2|once
CASSYGGTVYGYTF
TGCGCCAGCAGTTACGGGGGGACAGTCTATGGCTACACCTTC
>13|TRBV4-3|-|TRBJ1-2|once
CASSHQGRDGYTF
TGCGCCAGCAGCCACCAGGGACGGGATGGCTACACCTTC
>14|TRBV10-1|TRBD2|TRBJ2-1|-
CASSLAGAANEQFF
TGCGCCAGCAGTCTAGCGGGAGCCGCCAATGAGCAGTTCTTC
>14|TRBV9|-|TRBJ1-1|-
CASSAQGGSTEAFF
TGTGCCAGCAGCGCCCAAGGGGGGAGCACTGAAGCTTTCTTT
>15|TRBV27|TRBD1|TRBJ2-5|-
CASFQPGQGRETQYF
TGTGCCAGCTTCCAGCCGGGACAGGGGCGGGAGACCCAGTACTTC
>15|TRBV5-5|TRBD1|TRBJ1-3|many
CASSPQGAFGNTIYF
TGTGCCAGCAGCCCACAGGGGGCCTTTGGAAACACCATATATTTT
>16|TRBV18|TRBD2|TRBJ2-2|few
CASSPLLARRTGELFF
TGTGCCAGCTCACCATTACTAGCGAGAAGAACCGGGGAGCTGTTTTTT
>15|TRBV6-6|-|TRBJ2-6|-
CASSLAASGANVLTF
TGTGCCAGCAGTTTGGCAGCATCTGGCGCCAACGTCCTGACTTTC
>12|TRBV15|-|TRBJ2-7|-
CATSRGGDNQYF
TGTGCCACCAGCAGAGGGGGGGACAATCAGTACTTC
>15|TRBV3-1/TRBV3-2|TRBD1|TRBJ1-4|few
CASSQGQGGRGELFF
TGTGCCAGCAGCCAAGGACAGGGGGGAAGAGGGGAACTGTTTTTT
>15|TRBV9|-|TRBJ1-6|-
CASSVEVQLNSPLHF
TGTGCCAGCAGCGTAGAGGTACAGCTTAATTCACCCCTCCACTTT
>15|TRBV4-1|-|TRBJ1-2|-
CASSQWTALYYGYTF
TGCGCCAGCAGCCAATGGACAGCCCTCTACTATGGCTACACCTTC
>16|TRBV9|-|TRBJ1-2|-
CASSSAGGDSGYGYTF
TGTGCCAGCAGCTCCGCGGGGGGGGACTCCGGGTATGGCTACACCTTC
>14|TRBV7-3|-|TRBJ1-4|-
CASSLTRVNEKLFF
TGTGCCAGCAGCTTAACAAGGGTTAATGAAAAACTGTTTTTT
>16|TRBV6-1|-|TRBJ1-4|-
CASSESLGGTNEKLFF
TGTGCCAGCAGTGAAAGTCTGGGAGGAACTAATGAAAAACTGTTTTTT
>14|TRBV15|-|TRBJ2-5|-
CATSARLTGETQYF
TGTGCCACCAGCGCCCGACTCACAGGGGAGACCCAGTACTTC
>11|TRBV6-1|-|TRBJ1-2|-
CASSDLGGYTF
TGTGCCAGCAGTGACCTGGGTGGCTACACCTTC
>16|TRBV3-1/TRBV3-2|TRBD2|TRBJ2-7|-
CASSQVGRTSGYEQYF
TGTGCCAGCAGCCAAGTGGGTAGGACTAGCGGTTACGAGCAGTACTTC
>14|TRBV7-9|-|TRBJ2-5|-
CASSSGIGQETQYF
TGTGCCAGCAGCTCCGGGATCGGACAAGAGACCCAGTACTTC
>15|TRBV5-1|TRBD2|TRBJ2-5|-
CASAPPSGVEETQYF
TGCGCCAGCGCCCCCCCTAGCGGGGTGGAAGAGACCCAGTACTTC
>15|TRBV6-5|-|TRBJ2-7|-
CASSSPSVSSYEQYF
TGTGCCAGCAGTTCCCCCTCAGTCAGCTCCTACGAGCAGTACTTC
>14|TRBV10-3|-|TRBJ1-1|-
CAISDPRTLEEAFF
TGTGCCATCAGTGACCCCCGGACCCTTGAGGAAGCTTTCTTT
>13|TRBV12-5|-|TRBJ2-5|-
CASGLTDVETQYF
TGTGCTAGTGGGCTGACCGATGTCGAGACCCAGTACTTC